One sample yielded the 10 T cell receptor delta chains listed below, sequenced in a study of gamma-delta T cells after stem cell transplantation. TCRdb reran clone calling via CATT on the RT-PCR reads. The sample lists about 7,800 delta-chain clones, more than 14% occurring once. Sequencing input: gamma-delta T cells. Every receptor here comes from a human donor. It is not recorded whose cells these are; they may come from a transplant donor.

This clone came up a few times. This sequence joins TRDV1 and TRDJ1; TRDD3 aligns across 11 bases. The CDR3 sequence is 21 residues long. The V gene's germline CDR1 is TSWWSYY and CDR2 QGS. J was trimmed by 4 bases and V by 1 base; bases with no gene match: 20. CDR3 nucleotides: TGTGCTCTTGGGGAACGATCCCTAAACTCACTGGGGGATAAATTCGTCGATAAACTCATCTTT. Amino acids: CALGERSLNSLGDKFVDKLIF.

As to this clone: A much more abundant neighbour one base away suggests this may be a read error. No DNA is shown, since the ends of the CDR3 on it are uncertain; the CDR3 is the one TCRdb lists. The sample contains more than one DNA sequence encoding this CDR3. The chain links TRDV2 to TRDJ1; no DNA check was done on the table's D call, TRDD3. Including both end residues, the CDR3 is 34 amino acids long. Germline CDR1 is GEAIGNYY and CDR2 is EKD. CDR3: CACRGPSERDEGSYYCACDTTRPTGDPYTDKLIF.

This clone was detected only once. A much larger clone sits a single nucleotide away, making a read error possible. The chain couples TRDV2 to TRDJ3; TRDD3 matches 8 bases. The CDR3 runs 21 residues. The germline V gene has CDR1 GEAIGNYY and CDR2 EKD. V dropped 5 bases and J dropped 0; count of bases not matched to a gene: 17. The CDR3 DNA is TGTGCCTGTGGCACTTTACTGGGGGTTCCCCCCGCCTCCTGGGACACCCGACAGATGTTTTTC. Its protein product is CACGTLLGVPPASWDTRQMFF.

The chain couples TRDV1 to TRDJ1, with 12 positions matching TRDD3. J lost 3 bases, V lost 1 base, and 9 bases had no gene match. The CDR3 extends over 18 amino acids. The V gene's germline CDR1 is TSWWSYY and CDR2 QGS. As DNA, the CDR3 is TGTGCTCTTGGGGAACGGTATGGCTGGGGGATACGATCCGATAAACTCATCTTT. Translated, it gives CALGERYGWGIRSDKLIF.

The chain uses TRAV38-2/DV8 and TRDJ1, with D perhaps TRDD3 (8 bases). CDR1 is TSESDYY and CDR2 is QEAYKQQN in the germline V gene. Between the trimmed V and J ends, which lost 2 bases and 2 bases, there was a span of 37 bases. This CDR3 is built from 23 residues. CDR3 amino acids: CAYRSRLGPVLGVPSSGTDKLIF. The DNA of the CDR3 is TGTGCTTATAGGAGTCGGTTGGGCCCGGTACTGGGGGTACCTTCCTCGGGGACCGATAAACTCATCTTT.

This clone occurred a few times. This may be a read error: a much more frequent sequence differs by one nucleotide. The chain joins TRDV2 to TRDJ3, with 7 bases fitting TRDD3. V shed 4 bases, J shed 0 bases, and the junction held 8 bases outside the gene matches. Germline CDR1 reads GEAIGNYY; CDR2 reads EKD. The CDR3 covers 18 residues. CDR3 region: CACESLGVRSWDTRQMFF. The CDR3 DNA sequence: TGTGCCTGTGAGAGCCTGGGGGTCCGCTCCTGGGACACCCGACAGATGTTTTTC.

This clone was recorded a few times. Other DNA sequences within the sample encode an identical CDR3. The rearrangement uses TRAV29/DV5 and TRDJ2, with TRDD3 identical over 8 bases. CDR1 and CDR2 (germline): NSMFDY, ISSIKDK. V lost 0 bases, J lost 0 bases, and 7 bases stayed unmatched. The CDR3 length is 17 residues. The CDR3 spells CAASARDTLALTAQLFF. For the CDR3, the DNA is TGTGCAGCAAGCGCTAGGGATACGCTAGCTTTGACAGCACAACTCTTCTTT.

In its sample, this clone is medium-sized (0.01 to 0.1%). The J gene is TRDJ1, the V gene TRDV1, with 7 bases aligning to TRDD3. Germline V gene data show CDR1 as TSWWSYY and CDR2 as QGS. The CDR3 spans 21 residues. Unmatched junction bases numbered 22, after V lost 3 bases and J lost 0 bases. The CDR3 region is CALGDSRYFRWDTPYTDKLIF. The CDR3 bases are TGTGCTCTTGGGGACTCGCGATACTTCCGATGGGATACACCTTACACCGATAAACTCATCTTT.

Concerning this clone itself: A clone one base away is much larger, so this may be a read error. In the same sample, other DNA sequences code for this CDR3. The chain joins TRDV2 to TRDJ3; D is unresolved. Germline CDR1 and CDR2: GEAIGNYY and EKD. Trimming stripped 1 base from V and 2 bases from J, with 17 bases between. CDR3 length: 19 residues. The CDR3 region has the DNA TGTGCCTGTGACACAGAACCCACCCGGCGGCCCTGGGACACCCGACAGATGTTTTTC. Translated: CACDTEPTRRPWDTRQMFF.

By its share, this clone is medium-sized. The V gene is TRDV2, the J gene TRDJ3; TRDD3 agrees at 13 bases. CDR1 and CDR2 (germline): GEAIGNYY, EKD. The V segment lost 1 base and the J segment 4 bases; nucleotides outside the gene matches: 12. This CDR3 is built from 21 residues. The CDR3 DNA is TGTGCCTGTGACACGGTACTGGGGGATACGGTTATCGAATGGGACACCCGACAGATGTTTTTC. Amino acid sequence: CACDTVLGDTVIEWDTRQMFF.